This entry lists 18 T cell receptor beta chains sequenced from one sample in a study of cytotoxic CD8 clonotypes in ibrutinib-treated CLL. Some clones are missing from TCRdb's copy, which holds only in-frame ones; the method was immunoSEQ multiplex PCR. The sample has more than 110,000 clones; roughly 90% are singletons. This material consisted of PBMCs, taken after 12 months of ibrutinib treatment. These receptors were obtained from a human donor with chronic lymphocytic leukemia.

The genes are TRBV2 and TRBJ2-2; weak D call: TRBD2 (6 bases). V was trimmed by 4 bases and J by 6 bases, leaving 12 bases between them. Germline V gives CDR1 SNHLY, CDR2 FYNNEI. This CDR3 has 14 residues. The CDR3 sequence is CASSVSGTPGELFF. The CDR3 region has the DNA TGTGCCAGCAGTGTCTCTGGGACTCCCGGGGAGCTGTTTTTT.

The V gene is TRBV7-2, the J gene TRBJ1-5; D gene ambiguous. The CDR3 consists of 15 residues. CDR1 and CDR2 from the germline V gene are SGHTA and FQGNSA. Between the trimmed V and J ends, which lost 0 bases and 6 bases, there was a span of 12 bases. The CDR3 nucleotides are TGTGCCAGCAGCTTAGCGCGGGGTTCATTTCAGCCCCAGCATTTT. Translation gives CASSLARGSFQPQHF.

V and J are TRBV18 and TRBJ2-7; no clear D gene. The CDR3 is 13 residues long. V was pared by 6 bases and J by 7 bases, with 16 bases between. CDR1 and CDR2 from the germline V gene are KGHSH and LQKENI. CDR3 in DNA: TGTGCCAGCTCGCCGGACCCTACTTTTGAGCAGTACTTC. Translation: CASSPDPTFEQYF.

This clone was recorded only once. CDR3 sequence (DNA): TGTGCCAGCGTTCTAGCGGGAGATACGCAGTATTTT. As protein: CASVLAGDTQYF. The chain is built from TRBV2 and TRBJ2-3; 8 bases align to TRBD2. This CDR3 region has 12 residues. J lost 5 bases, V lost 8 bases, and 3 bases had no gene match. Germline loops: CDR1 SNHLY, CDR2 FYNNEI.

V is TRBV29-1 and J is TRBJ1-1; 7 nucleotides agree with TRBD1. CDR3 length equals 14 residues. The V gene end was trimmed by 7 bases and the J gene end by 4 bases; junction bases not matched to a gene: 12. Per the germline V gene, CDR1 is SQVTM and CDR2 is ANQGSEA. CDR3 in amino acids: CSAPGRGLSTEAFF. CDR3 in DNA: TGCAGCGCCCCCGGGAGGGGGCTGAGCACTGAAGCTTTCTTT.

The chain uses TRBV27 and TRBJ2-7, with D possibly being TRBD1 (5 bases). The V end lost 4 bases, the J end lost 5 bases, and 12 bases lay between the germline ends. The CDR3 spans 13 residues. Germline CDR1 and CDR2: MNHEY and SMNVEV (reference sequence). The DNA of the CDR3 is TGTGCCAGCAGTTATACAGGAGCCGACGAGCAGTACTTC. The encoded protein is CASSYTGADEQYF.

DNA for the CDR3: TGTGCCAGCAAAATGGCAGGCAGAGGGAATCAGCCCCAGCATTTT. This sequence encodes CASKMAGRGNQPQHF. The chain is built from TRBV28 and TRBJ1-5; D not resolved. V was pared by 7 bases and J by 4 bases, with 17 bases between. CDR1 and CDR2 from the germline V gene are MDHEN and SYDVKM. The CDR3 has 15 amino acids.

The chain combines TRBV4-1 with TRBJ2-3; no clear D. There are 12 residues in the CDR3. Germline V gene data show CDR1 as MGHRA and CDR2 as YSYEKL. Trimming took 1 base from V and 6 from J, leaving 5 bases between them. For the CDR3, the DNA is TGCGCCAGCAGCCAAGGGGTCGATACGCAGTATTTT. Translation gives CASSQGVDTQYF.

The V call is TRBV15, the J call TRBJ2-5, with D maybe TRBD1 (5 bases). V lost 6 bases, J lost 2 bases, and 13 bases lay in between. The germline V gene has CDR1 LNHNV and CDR2 YYDKDF (reference sequence). This CDR3 is 14 amino acids long. The CDR3 DNA sequence: TGTGCCACCAGTAGGGGAAACAGTCAAGAGACCCAGTACTTC. It codes for CATSRGNSQETQYF.

V usage is TRBV5-1 and J usage is TRBJ2-1; TRBD2 agrees at 11 bases. This CDR3 spans 19 amino acids. The V gene end was trimmed by 4 bases and the J gene end by 6 bases; junction bases not matched to a gene: 18. Germline CDR1 reads SGHRS; CDR2 reads YFSETQ. CDR3 nucleotide sequence: TGCGCCAGCAGCCCTCTGGTAGCGGGAGGGCCTTTAGACTTCAATGAGCAGTTCTTC. It is translated as CASSPLVAGGPLDFNEQFF.

The rearrangement links TRBV18 to TRBJ2-7; TRBD2 matches 8 bases. CDR3 size: 14 residues. Germline CDR1 is KGHSH and CDR2 is LQKENI. V lost 6 bases, J lost 0 bases, and 4 bases stayed unmatched. The CDR3 spells CASSQRESSYEQYF. The DNA of the CDR3 is TGTGCCAGCTCGCAGCGGGAGAGCTCCTACGAGCAGTACTTC.

The J gene is TRBJ2-7, the V gene TRBV9; D is perhaps TRBD1 (8 bases). The CDR3 totals 13 residues. The germline V and J ends were trimmed by 7 bases and 7 bases, with 18 bases remaining between them. Germline V CDR1 and CDR2: SGDLS, YYNGEE. The CDR3 loop is CASSPTGEGEQYF. CDR3 DNA sequence: TGTGCCAGCTCCCCGACAGGGGAGGGAGAGCAGTACTTC. The full variable domain, its missing parts supplied by reference TRBV9 and TRBJ2-7, is DSGVTQTPKHLITATGQRVTLRCSPRSGDLSVYWYQQSLDQGLQFLIQYYNGEERAKGNILERFSAQQFPDLHSELNLSSLELGDSALYFCASSPTGEGEQYFGPGTRLTVT.

V gene TRBV9 combines with J gene TRBJ2-1; maybe TRBD1 (6 bases). The length of the CDR3 is 15 residues. Between the trimmed V and J ends, which lost 4 bases and 1 base, there was a span of 12 bases. Per germline, CDR1 SGDLS and CDR2 YYNGEE. The CDR3 nucleotides read TGTGCCAGCAGCCCTAGACAGGATTCCTACAATGAGCAGTTCTTC. This gives the protein CASSPRQDSYNEQFF.

This clone has a single count. The chain couples TRBV7-2 to TRBJ1-5; D remains ambiguous. The V end was cut by 5 bases, the J end by 4 bases, with 6 bases between. The CDR3 runs 12 residues. CDR1 is SGHTA, CDR2 FQGNSA, per germline. CDR3 sequence (DNA): TGTGCCAGCAGCGCAGTTAATCAGCCCCAGCATTTT. Translating gives CASSAVNQPQHF.

The chain recombines TRBV10-1 with TRBJ2-7; D ambiguous. Trimming left V 6 bases short and J 6 bases short, with 6 bases between. CDR3 length: 10 residues. CDR1 and CDR2 from the germline V gene are WNHNN and SYGVQD (reference sequence). The DNA for the CDR3 is TGCGCCAGCAGGTGTGGCGAGCAGTACTTC. This sequence encodes CASRCGEQYF.

The genes are TRBV10-3 and TRBJ2-2, with 10 nucleotides matching TRBD1. Trimming cost V 9 bases and J 3 bases; bases outside gene matches: 4. CDR1 and CDR2 from the germline V gene are ENHRY and SYGVKD. This CDR3 has 14 amino acids. CDR3 in DNA: TGTGCCATGGCGACAGGGGGCGACACCGGGGAGCTGTTTTTT. Protein: CAMATGGDTGELFF.

V and J are TRBV4-2 and TRBJ1-4; no definite D call. Trimming shortened V by 0 bases and J by 7 bases, and 9 bases separated the two germline ends. Per germline, CDR1 LGHNA and CDR2 YNFKEQ. The length of the CDR3 is 14 residues. CDR3 residues: CASSQDRMSEKLFF. CDR3 in DNA: TGTGCCAGCAGCCAAGACCGGATGAGTGAAAAACTGTTTTTT.

V is TRBV11-3 and J is TRBJ2-6; 8 bases are shared with TRBD2. Germline CDR1 is SGHNT and CDR2 is YENEEA. V lost 4 bases and J lost 2; bases outside the gene matches: 7. The CDR3 runs 17 residues. The CDR3 DNA follows: TGTGCCAGCAGCTCCGGGAGGGGAGGGCCTGGGGCCAACGTCCTGACTTTC. It translates to CASSSGRGGPGANVLTF.